This T cell receptor beta chain stems from a study of identifying expanded T cells in peripheral blood. Regarding the study as a whole: Across healthy donors, higher total template counts meant significantly greater approximately two-week count variance. Differentially abundant clones: around 1.1 between replicates, 16.4 at two to three weeks, less than 20 at four.

Healthy donors had no documented immune events, such as infections, while sampled. The data were produced by immunoSEQ multiplex PCR, yet TCRdb's version contains in-frame clones alone and is incomplete. The profile shows 100,000 or so clones, about 89% of them singletons. Points on this clone: Antigen: not known.

The TCR originated in a person between 18 and 69 years old in good health. The sample consisted of blood.

As DNA, the CDR3 is TGTGCCAGCTCACCCCCGGCAGGGGCCTACGAGCAGTACTTC. Protein product: CASSPPAGAYEQYF. The chain uses TRBV18 and TRBJ2-7, with a weak D call TRBD1 (6 bases). The germline V and J ends were trimmed by 3 bases and 2 bases, with 11 bases remaining between them. CDR3 length equals 14 residues. CDR1 KGHSH and CDR2 LQKENI come from the germline V gene.